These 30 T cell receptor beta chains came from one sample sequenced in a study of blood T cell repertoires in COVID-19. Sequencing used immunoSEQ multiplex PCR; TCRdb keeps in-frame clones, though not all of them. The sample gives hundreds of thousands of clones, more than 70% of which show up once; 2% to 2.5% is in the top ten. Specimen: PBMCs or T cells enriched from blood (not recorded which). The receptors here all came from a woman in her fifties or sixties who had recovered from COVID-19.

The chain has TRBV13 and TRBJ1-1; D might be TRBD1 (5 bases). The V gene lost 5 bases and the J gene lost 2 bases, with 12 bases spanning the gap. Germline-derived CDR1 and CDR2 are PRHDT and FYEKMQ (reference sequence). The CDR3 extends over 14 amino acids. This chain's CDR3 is CASSRQIKNTEAFF. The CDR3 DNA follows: TGTGCCAGCAGCAGACAGATTAAAAACACTGAAGCTTTCTTT.

The DNA for the CDR3 is TGTGCCAGTGGGACTAGCCCTGGGAATGAGCAGTTCTTC. It encodes CASGTSPGNEQFF. The chain is built from TRBV11-1 and TRBJ2-1, with TRBD2 identical over 9 bases. Germline-derived CDR1 and CDR2 are SGHAT and FQDESV (reference sequence). Trimming took 9 bases from V and 7 from J; bases not matched to a gene: 7. The CDR3 runs 13 residues.

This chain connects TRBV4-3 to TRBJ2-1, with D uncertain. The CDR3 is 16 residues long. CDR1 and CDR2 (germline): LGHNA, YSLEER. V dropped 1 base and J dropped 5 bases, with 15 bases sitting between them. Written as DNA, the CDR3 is TGCGCCAGCAGCCAAGCCCACGCAGACAATGACAATGAGCAGTTCTTC. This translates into CASSQAHADNDNEQFF.

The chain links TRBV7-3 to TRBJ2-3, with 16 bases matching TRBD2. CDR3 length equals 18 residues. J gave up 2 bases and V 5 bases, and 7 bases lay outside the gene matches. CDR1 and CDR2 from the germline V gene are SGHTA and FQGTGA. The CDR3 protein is CASSPGLAGGLPTDTQYF. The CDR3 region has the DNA TGTGCCAGCAGCCCGGGACTAGCGGGAGGGCTCCCCACAGATACGCAGTATTTT.

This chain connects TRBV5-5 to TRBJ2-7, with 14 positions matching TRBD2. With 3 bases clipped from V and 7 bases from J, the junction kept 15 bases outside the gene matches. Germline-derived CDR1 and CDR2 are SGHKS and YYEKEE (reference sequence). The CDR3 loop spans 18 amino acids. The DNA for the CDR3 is TGTGCCAGCAGCTCTCACCGGACTAGCGGGAGGTTGGGCCGGGAGCAGTACTTC. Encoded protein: CASSSHRTSGRLGREQYF.

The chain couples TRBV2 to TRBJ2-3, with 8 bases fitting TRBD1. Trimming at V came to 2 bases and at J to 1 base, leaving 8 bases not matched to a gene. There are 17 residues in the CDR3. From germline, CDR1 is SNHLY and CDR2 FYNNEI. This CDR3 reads CASSEWGTGSGTDTQYF. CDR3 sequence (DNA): TGTGCCAGCAGTGAATGGGGGACAGGCAGTGGCACAGATACGCAGTATTTT.

CDR3 nucleotides: TGTGCCAGCAGCCCCTGGGGGGGGGACTATGGCTACACCTTC. It codes for CASSPWGGDYGYTF. The gene calls are TRBV11-2 and TRBJ1-2; D is possibly TRBD1 (5 bases). Germline lookup yields CDR1 SGHAT and CDR2 FQNNGV. Trimming took 5 bases from V and 3 from J, leaving 13 bases between them. This CDR3 is built from 14 residues.

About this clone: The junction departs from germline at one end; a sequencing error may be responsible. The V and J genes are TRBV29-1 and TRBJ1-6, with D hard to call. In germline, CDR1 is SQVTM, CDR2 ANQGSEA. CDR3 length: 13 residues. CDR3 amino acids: CSVKDGLNSPLHF. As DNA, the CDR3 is TGCAGCGTTAAAGACGGACTCAATTCACCCCTCCACTTT.

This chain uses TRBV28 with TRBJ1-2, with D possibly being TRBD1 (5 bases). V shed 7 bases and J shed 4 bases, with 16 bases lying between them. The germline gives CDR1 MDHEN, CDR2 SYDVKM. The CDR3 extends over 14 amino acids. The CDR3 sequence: CASNTGGGPYGYTF. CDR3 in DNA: TGTGCCAGCAATACAGGTGGTGGCCCCTATGGCTACACCTTC.

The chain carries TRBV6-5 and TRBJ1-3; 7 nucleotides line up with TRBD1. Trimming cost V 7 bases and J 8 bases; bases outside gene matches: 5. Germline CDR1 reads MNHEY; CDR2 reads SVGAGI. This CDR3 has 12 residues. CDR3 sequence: CASIDDRDTIYF. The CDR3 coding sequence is TGTGCCAGCATCGACGACAGGGACACCATATATTTT.

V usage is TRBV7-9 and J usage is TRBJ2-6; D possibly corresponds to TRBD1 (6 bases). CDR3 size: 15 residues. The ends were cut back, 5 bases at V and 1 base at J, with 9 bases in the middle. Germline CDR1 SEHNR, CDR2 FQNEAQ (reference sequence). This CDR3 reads CASSPQGSGANVLTF. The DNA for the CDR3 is TGTGCCAGCAGCCCACAGGGTTCTGGGGCCAACGTCCTGACTTTC.

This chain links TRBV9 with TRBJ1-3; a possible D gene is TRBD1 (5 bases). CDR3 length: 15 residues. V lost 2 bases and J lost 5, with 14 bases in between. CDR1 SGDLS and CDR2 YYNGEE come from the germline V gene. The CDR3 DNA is TGTGCCAGCAGCGTCGGGACTATTGGGCGAAACACCATATATTTT. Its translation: CASSVGTIGRNTIYF.

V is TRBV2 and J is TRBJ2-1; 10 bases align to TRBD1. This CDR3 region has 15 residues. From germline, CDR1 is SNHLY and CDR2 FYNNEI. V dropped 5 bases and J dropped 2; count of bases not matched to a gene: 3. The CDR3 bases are TGTGCCAGCAGTCCCGGACAGGGGGCCTACAATGAGCAGTTCTTC. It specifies CASSPGQGAYNEQFF. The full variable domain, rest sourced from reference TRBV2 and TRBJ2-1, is EPEVTQTPSHQVTQMGQEVILRCVPISNHLYFYWYRQILGQKVEFLVSFYNNEISEKSEIFDDQFSVERPDGSNFTLKIRSTKLEDSAMYFCASSPGQGAYNEQFFGPGTRLTVL.

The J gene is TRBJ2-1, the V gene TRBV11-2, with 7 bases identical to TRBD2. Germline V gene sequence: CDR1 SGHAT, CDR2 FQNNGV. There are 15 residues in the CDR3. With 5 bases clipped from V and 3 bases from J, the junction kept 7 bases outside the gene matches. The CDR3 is CASSPTRDYYNEQFF. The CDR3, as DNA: TGTGCCAGCAGCCCCACCCGGGACTACTACAATGAGCAGTTCTTC. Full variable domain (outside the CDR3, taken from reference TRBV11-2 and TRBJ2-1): EAGVAQSPRYKIIEKRQSVAFWCNPISGHATLYWYQQILGQGPKLLIQFQNNGVVDDSQLPKDRFSAERLKGVDSTLKIQPAKLEDSAVYLCASSPTRDYYNEQFFGPGTRLTVL.

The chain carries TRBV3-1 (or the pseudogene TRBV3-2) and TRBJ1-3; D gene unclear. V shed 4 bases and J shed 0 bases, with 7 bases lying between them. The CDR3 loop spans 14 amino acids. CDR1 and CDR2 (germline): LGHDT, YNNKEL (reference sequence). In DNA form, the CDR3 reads TGTGCCAGCAGCCCACTGAGCTCTGGAAACACCATATATTTT. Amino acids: CASSPLSSGNTIYF.

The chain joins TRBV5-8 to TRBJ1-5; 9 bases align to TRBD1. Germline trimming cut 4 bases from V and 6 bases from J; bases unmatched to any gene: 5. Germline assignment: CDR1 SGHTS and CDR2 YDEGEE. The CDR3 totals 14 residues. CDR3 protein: CASSGGQGFQPQHF. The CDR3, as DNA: TGTGCCAGCAGCGGCGGACAGGGGTTTCAGCCCCAGCATTTT.

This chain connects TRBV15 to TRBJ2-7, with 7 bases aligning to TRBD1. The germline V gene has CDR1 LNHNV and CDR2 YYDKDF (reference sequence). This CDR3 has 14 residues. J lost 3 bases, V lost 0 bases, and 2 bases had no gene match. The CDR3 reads CATSRDPGGYEQYF. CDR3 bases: TGTGCCACCAGCAGAGATCCAGGGGGCTACGAGCAGTACTTC.

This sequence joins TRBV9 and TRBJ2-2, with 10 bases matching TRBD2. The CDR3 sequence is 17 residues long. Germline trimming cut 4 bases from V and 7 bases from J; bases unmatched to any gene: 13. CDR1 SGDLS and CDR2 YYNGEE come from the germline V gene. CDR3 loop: CASSPAPSGRAGGELFF. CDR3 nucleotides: TGTGCCAGCAGCCCTGCCCCCAGCGGGAGGGCCGGCGGGGAGCTGTTTTTT.

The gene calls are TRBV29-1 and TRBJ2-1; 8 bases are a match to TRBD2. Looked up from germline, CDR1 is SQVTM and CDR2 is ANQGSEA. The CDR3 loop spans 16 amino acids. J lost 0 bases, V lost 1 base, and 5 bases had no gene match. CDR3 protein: CSVEGWLAGSYNEQFF. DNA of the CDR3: TGCAGCGTTGAAGGGTGGCTAGCGGGCTCCTACAATGAGCAGTTCTTC.

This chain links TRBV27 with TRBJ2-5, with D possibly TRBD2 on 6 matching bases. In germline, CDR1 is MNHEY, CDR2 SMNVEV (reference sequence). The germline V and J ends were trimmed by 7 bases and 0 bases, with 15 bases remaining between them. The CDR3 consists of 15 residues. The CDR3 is CASTRGAKYQETQYF. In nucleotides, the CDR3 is TGTGCCAGCACGCGCGGGGCTAAGTACCAAGAGACCCAGTACTTC.

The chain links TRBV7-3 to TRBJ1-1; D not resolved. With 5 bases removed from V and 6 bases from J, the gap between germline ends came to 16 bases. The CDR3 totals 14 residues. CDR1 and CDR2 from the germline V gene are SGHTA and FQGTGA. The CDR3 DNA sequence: TGTGCCAGCAGCCCAAGGGAGGGTGGGGCTGAAGCTTTCTTT. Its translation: CASSPREGGAEAFF.

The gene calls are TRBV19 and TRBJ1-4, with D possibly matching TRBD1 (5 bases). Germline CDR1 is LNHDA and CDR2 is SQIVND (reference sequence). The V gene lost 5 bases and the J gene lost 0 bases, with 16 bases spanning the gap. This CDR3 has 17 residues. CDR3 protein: CASSSHGHLATNEKLFF. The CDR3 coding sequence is TGTGCCAGTAGTTCCCACGGACATCTTGCAACTAATGAAAAACTGTTTTTT.

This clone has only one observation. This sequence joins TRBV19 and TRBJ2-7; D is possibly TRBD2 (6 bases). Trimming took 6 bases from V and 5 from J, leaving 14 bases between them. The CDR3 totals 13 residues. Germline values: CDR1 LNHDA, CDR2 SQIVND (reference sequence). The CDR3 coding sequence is TGTGCCAGTAGCGAGGGACTGCTAAACGAGCAGTACTTC. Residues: CASSEGLLNEQYF.

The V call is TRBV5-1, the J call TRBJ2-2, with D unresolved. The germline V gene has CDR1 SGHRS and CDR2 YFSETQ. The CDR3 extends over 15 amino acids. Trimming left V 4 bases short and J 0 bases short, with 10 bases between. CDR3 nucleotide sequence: TGCGCCAGCAGCCCTAACGCCGCGAACACCGGGGAGCTGTTTTTT. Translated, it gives CASSPNAANTGELFF.

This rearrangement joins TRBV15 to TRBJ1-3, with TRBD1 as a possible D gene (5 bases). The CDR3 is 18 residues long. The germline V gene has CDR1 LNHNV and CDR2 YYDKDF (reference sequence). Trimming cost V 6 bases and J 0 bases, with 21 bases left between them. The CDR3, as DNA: TGTGCCACCAGAGGCCCTGGGAGGGGAGGCCACTCTGGAAACACCATATATTTT. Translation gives CATRGPGRGGHSGNTIYF. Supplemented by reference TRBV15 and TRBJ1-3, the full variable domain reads DAMVIQNPRYQVTQFGKPVTLSCSQTLNHNVMYWYQQKSSQAPKLLFHYYDKDFNNEADTPDNFQSRRPNTSFCFLDIRSPGLGDTAMYLCATRGPGRGGHSGNTIYFGEGSWLTVV.

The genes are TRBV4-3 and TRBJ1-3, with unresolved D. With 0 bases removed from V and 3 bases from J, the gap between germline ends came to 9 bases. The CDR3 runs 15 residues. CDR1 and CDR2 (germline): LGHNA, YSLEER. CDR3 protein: CASSQEAGVGNTIYF. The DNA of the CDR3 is TGCGCCAGCAGCCAAGAAGCCGGGGTTGGAAACACCATATATTTT.

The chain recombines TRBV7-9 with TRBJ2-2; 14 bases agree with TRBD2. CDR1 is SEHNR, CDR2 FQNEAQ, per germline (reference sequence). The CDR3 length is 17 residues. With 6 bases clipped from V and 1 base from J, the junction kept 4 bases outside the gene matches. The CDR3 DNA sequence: TGTGCCAGCAGAGATGGACTAGCGGGAGGGAACACCGGGGAGCTGTTTTTT. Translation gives CASRDGLAGGNTGELFF.

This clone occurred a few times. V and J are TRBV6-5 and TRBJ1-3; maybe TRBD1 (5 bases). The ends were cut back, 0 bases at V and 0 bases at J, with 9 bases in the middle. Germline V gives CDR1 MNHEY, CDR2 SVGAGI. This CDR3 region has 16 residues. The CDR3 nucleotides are TGTGCCAGCAGTTACTCGGTCACAGGCTCTGGAAACACCATATATTTT. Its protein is CASSYSVTGSGNTIYF.

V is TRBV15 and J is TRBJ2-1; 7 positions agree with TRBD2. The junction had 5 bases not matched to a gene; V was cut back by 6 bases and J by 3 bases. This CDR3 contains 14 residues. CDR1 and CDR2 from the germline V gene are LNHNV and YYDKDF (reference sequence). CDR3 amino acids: CATRMAGDYNEQFF. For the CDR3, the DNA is TGTGCCACCAGAATGGCGGGAGACTACAATGAGCAGTTCTTC.

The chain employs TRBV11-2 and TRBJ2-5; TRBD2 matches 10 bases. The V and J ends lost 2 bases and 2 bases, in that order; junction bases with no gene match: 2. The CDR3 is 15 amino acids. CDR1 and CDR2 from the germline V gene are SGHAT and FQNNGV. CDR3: CASSLPSGRQETQYF. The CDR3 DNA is TGTGCCAGCAGCTTACCTAGCGGGAGACAAGAGACCCAGTACTTC.